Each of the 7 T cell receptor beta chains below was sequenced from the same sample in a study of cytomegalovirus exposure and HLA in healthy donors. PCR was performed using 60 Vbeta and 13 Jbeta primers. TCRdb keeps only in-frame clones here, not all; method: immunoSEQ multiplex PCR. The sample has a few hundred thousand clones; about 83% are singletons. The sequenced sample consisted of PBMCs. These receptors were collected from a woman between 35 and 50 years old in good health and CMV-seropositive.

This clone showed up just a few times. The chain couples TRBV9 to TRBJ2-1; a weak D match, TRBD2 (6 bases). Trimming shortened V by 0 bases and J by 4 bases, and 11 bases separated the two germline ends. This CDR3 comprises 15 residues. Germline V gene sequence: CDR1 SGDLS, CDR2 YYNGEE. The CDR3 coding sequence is TGTGCCAGCAGCGTAGCGGGGCTAGCGTACAATGAGCAGTTCTTC. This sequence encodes CASSVAGLAYNEQFF.

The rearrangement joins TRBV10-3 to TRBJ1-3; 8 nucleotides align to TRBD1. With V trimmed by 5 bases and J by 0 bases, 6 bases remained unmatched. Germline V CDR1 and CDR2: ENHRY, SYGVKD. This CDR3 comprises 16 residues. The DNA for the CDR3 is TGTGCCATCAGTCTAGGACAGGGCCTCTCTGGAAACACCATATATTTT. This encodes CAISLGQGLSGNTIYF.

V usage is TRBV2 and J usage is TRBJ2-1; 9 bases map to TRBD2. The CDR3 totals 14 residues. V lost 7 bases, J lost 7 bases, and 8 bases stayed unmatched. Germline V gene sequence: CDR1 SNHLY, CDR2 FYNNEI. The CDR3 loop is CASKPGLAKNEQFF. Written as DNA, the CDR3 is TGTGCCAGCAAACCGGGACTAGCAAAGAATGAGCAGTTCTTC. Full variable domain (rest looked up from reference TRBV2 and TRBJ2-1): EPEVTQTPSHQVTQMGQEVILRCVPISNHLYFYWYRQILGQKVEFLVSFYNNEISEKSEIFDDQFSVERPDGSNFTLKIRSTKLEDSAMYFCASKPGLAKNEQFFGPGTRLTVL.

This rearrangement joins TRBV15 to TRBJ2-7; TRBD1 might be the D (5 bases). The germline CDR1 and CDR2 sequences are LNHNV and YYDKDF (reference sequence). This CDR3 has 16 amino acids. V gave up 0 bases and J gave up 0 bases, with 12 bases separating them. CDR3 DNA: TGTGCCACCAGCAGAGATGGAGCAGGGCCCTCCTACGAGCAGTACTTC. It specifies CATSRDGAGPSYEQYF.

The CDR3 DNA reads as TGCGCCAGCAGCCCGCGAGAGGGGGTTGGAAGCTACGAGCAGTACTTC. It codes for CASSPREGVGSYEQYF. This chain connects TRBV5-1 to TRBJ2-7; weak D call: TRBD1 (6 bases). The CDR3 contains 16 residues. Germline assignment: CDR1 SGHRS and CDR2 YFSETQ. The germline V and J ends were trimmed by 4 bases and 3 bases, with 20 bases remaining between them.

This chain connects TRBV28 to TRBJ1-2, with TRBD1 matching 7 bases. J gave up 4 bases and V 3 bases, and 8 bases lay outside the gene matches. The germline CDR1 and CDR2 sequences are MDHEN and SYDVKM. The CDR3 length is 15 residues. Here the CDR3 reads CASSLGSRTGYGYTF. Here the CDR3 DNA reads TGTGCCAGCAGTTTGGGATCAAGGACAGGCTATGGCTACACCTTC.

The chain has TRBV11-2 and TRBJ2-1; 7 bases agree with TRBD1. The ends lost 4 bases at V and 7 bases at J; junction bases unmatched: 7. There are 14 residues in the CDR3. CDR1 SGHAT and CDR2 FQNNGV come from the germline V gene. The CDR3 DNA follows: TGTGCCAGCAGCTGGATGACAGGGAGTAATGAGCAGTTCTTC. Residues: CASSWMTGSNEQFF.